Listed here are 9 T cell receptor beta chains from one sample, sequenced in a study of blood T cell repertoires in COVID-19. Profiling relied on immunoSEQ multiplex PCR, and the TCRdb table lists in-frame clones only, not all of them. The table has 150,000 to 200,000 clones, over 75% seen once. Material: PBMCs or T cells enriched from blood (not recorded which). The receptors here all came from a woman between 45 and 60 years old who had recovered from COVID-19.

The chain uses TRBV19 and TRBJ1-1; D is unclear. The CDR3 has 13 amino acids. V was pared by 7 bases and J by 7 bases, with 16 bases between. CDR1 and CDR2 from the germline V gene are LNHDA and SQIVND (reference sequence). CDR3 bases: TGTGCCAGTAAGGGAGGGCTTAATGATGAAGCTTTCTTT. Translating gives CASKGGLNDEAFF.

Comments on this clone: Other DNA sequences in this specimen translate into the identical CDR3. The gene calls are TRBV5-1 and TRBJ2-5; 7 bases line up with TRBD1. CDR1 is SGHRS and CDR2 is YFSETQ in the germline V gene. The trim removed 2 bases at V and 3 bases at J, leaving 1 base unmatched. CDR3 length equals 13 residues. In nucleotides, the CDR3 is TGCGCCAGCAGCTTTCAGGGGGAAGAGACCCAGTACTTC. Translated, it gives CASSFQGEETQYF.

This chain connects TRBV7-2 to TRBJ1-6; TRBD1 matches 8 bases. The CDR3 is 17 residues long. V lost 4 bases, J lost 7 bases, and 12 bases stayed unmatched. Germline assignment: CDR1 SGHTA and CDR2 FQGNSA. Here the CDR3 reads CASSSPVIGQGNSPLHF. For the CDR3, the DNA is TGTGCCAGCAGCTCACCCGTCATTGGACAGGGAAATTCACCCCTCCACTTT.

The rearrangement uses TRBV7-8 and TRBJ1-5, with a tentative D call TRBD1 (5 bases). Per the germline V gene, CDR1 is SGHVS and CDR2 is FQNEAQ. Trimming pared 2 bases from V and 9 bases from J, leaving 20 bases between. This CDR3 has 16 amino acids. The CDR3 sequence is CASSLNAPRAGGPQHF. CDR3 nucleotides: TGTGCCAGCAGCTTAAACGCGCCCAGGGCCGGGGGGCCCCAGCATTTT. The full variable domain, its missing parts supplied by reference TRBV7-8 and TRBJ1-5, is GAGVSQSPRYKVAKRGQDVALRCDPISGHVSLFWYQQALGQGPEFLTYFQNEAQLDKSGLPSDRFFAERPEGSVSTLKIQRTQQEDSAVYLCASSLNAPRAGGPQHFGDGTRLSIL.

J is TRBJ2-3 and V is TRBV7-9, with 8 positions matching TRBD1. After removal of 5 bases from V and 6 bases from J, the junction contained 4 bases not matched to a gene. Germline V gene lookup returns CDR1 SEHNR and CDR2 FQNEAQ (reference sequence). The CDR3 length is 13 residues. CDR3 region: CASSPQGADTQYF. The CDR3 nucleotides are TGTGCCAGCAGCCCGCAGGGGGCGGATACGCAGTATTTT.

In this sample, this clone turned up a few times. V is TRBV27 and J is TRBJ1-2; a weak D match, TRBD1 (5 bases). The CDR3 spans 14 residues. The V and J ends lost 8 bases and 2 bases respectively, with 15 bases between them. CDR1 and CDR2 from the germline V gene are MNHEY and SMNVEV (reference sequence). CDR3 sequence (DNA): TGTGCCAGCCCCCGGATTGGGGGGAACTATGGCTACACCTTC. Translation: CASPRIGGNYGYTF.

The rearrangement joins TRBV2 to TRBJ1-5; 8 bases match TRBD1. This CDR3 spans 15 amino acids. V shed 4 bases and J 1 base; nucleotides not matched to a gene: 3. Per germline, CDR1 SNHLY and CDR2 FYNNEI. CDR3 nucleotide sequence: TGTGCCAGCAGTGCGGACAGGGCGAGCAATCAGCCCCAGCATTTT. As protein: CASSADRASNQPQHF.

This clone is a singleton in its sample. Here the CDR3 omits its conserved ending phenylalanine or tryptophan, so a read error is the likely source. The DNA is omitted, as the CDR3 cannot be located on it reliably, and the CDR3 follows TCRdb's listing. CDR3 residues: CASSFRGTS. The chain links TRBV5-1 to TRBJ1-2; TRBD1, the D gene given by the table, was not confirmed from the DNA. Germline V gives CDR1 SGHRS, CDR2 YFSETQ. Inclusive of both ends, the CDR3 amounts to 9 amino acids.

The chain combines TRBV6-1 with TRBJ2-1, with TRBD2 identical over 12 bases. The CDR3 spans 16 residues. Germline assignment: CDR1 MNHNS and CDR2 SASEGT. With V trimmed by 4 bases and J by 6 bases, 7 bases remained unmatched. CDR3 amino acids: CASSASLAGGFNEQFF. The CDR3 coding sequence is TGTGCCAGCAGTGCCTCTCTAGCGGGGGGGTTCAATGAGCAGTTCTTC.